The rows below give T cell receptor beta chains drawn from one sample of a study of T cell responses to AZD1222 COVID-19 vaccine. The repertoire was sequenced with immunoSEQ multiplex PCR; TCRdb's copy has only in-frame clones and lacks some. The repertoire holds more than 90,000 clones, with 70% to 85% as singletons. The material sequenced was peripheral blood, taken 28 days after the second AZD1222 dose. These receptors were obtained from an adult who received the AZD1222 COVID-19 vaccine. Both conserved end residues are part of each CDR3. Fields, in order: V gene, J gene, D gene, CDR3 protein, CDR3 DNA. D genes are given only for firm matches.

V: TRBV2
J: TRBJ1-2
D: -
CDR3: CASSTQGNEYGYTF
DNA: TGTGCCAGCAGTACTCAGGGTAATGAATATGGCTACACCTTC

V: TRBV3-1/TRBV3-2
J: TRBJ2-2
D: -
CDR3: CASSSGTPTGELFF
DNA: TGTGCCAGCAGCTCCGGGACACCAACCGGGGAGCTGTTTTTT

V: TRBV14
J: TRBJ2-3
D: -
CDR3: CASTPPEPTDTQYF
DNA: TGTGCCAGCACCCCCCCGGAGCCTACAGATACGCAGTATTTT

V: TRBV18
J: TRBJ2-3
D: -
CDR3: CASSPPEKRNTQYF
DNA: TGTGCCAGCTCACCACCGGAAAAGCGGAATACGCAGTATTTT

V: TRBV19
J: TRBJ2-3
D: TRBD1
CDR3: CASSFGTGLWGDTQYF
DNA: TGTGCCAGTAGTTTCGGGACAGGGTTGTGGGGGGATACGCAGTATTTT

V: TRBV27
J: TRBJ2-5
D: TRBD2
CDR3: CASSGGLAGERETQYF
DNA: TGTGCCAGCAGTGGGGGACTAGCGGGAGAACGTGAGACCCAGTACTTC

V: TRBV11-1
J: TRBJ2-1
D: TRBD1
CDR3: CASSGQVDEQFF
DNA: TGTGCCAGCAGCGGACAGGTCGATGAGCAGTTCTTC

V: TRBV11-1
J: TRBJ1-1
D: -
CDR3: CASIGRANTEAFF
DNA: TGTGCCAGCATCGGACGGGCGAACACTGAAGCTTTCTTT

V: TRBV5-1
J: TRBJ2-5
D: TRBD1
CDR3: CASSQPGQGAQETQYF
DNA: TGCGCCAGCAGCCAACCGGGACAGGGGGCTCAGGAGACCCAGTACTTC

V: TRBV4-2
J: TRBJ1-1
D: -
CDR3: CASSQVGGQLRNTEAFF
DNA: TGTGCCAGCAGCCAAGTGGGGGGGCAGTTAAGGAACACTGAAGCTTTCTTT